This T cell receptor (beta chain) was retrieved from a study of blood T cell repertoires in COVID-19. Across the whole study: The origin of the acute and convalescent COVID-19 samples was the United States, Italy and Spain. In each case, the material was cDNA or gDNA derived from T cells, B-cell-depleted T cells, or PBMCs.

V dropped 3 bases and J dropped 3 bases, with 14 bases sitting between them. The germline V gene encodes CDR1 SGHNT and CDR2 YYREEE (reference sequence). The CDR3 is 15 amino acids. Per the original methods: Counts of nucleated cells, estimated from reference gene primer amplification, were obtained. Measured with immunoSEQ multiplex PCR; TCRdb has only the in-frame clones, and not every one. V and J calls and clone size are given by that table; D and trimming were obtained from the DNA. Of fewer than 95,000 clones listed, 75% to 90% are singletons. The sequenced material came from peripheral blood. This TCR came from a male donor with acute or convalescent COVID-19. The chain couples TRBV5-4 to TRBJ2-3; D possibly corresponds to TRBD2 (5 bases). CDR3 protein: CASSSTPGSTDTQYF. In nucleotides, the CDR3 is TGTGCCAGCAGCTCAACCCCGGGGTCGACAGATACGCAGTATTTT.